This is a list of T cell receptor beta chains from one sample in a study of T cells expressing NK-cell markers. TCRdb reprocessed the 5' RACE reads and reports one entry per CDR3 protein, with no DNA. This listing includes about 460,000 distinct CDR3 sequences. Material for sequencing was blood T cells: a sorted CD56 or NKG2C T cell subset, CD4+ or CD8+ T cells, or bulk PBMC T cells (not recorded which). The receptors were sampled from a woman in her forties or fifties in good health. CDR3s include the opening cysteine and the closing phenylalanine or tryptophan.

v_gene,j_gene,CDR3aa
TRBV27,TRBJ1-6,CASRTGFYNSPLHF
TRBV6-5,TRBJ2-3,CASSYSSTGGNTQYF
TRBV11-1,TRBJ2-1,CASRRAGGSSYNEQFF
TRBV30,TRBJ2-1,CAWSNGPIGPEQFF
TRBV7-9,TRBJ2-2,CASSLVRYTGELFF
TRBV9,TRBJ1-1,CASSVVKALVGDTEAFF
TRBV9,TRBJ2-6,CASSGDRGLGANVLTF
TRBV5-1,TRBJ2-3,CASSPDRGFSTDTQYF
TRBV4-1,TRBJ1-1,CASSQVQGARTEAFF
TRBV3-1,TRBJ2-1,CASSQENRYNEQFF
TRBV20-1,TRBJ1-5,CSAKEIYSNQPQHF
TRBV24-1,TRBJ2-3,CATSDPGPGGTDTQYF
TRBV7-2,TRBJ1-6,CASSLESVGSSPLHF
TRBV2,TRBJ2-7,CASSVSRPPTYEQYF
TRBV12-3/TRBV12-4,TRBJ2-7,CATRFGQLPYEQYF
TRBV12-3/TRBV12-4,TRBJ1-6,CASTTWWEVGVSPLHF
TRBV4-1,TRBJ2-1,CASSQGTSGTGSYNEQFF
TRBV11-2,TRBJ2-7,CASSLAGVYEQYF
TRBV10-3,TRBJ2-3,CAISQGLGGGTQYF
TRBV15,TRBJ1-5,CATSRESVNQPQHF
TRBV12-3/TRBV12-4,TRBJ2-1,CASSRGLAGSYNEQFF
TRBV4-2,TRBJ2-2,CASSPIAGGLDTGELFF
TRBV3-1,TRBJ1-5,CASSQGRKNQPQHF
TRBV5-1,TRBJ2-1,CASSLEYPAYNEQFF
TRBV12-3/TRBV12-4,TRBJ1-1,CASSPDFGKLTEAFF
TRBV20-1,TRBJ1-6,CSARDRGRGESPLHF